The next 22 T cell receptor beta chains were all read from a single sample in a study of blood T cell repertoires in COVID-19. TCRdb keeps only in-frame clones here, not all; method: immunoSEQ multiplex PCR. Among about half a million clones listed, 80% to 90% were seen once. Sequenced material: peripheral blood. Receptor source: a human donor in a cohort sampled during active COVID-19.

The chain links TRBV18 to TRBJ2-5; 10 bases align to TRBD2. The germline V gene has CDR1 KGHSH and CDR2 LQKENI. CDR3 length: 15 amino acids. V shed 3 bases and J 5 bases; nucleotides not matched to a gene: 6. The chain's CDR3 is CASSPMGLARETQYF. The DNA of the CDR3 is TGTGCCAGCTCACCTATGGGACTAGCGAGGGAGACCCAGTACTTC.

V and J are TRBV10-3 and TRBJ2-5; TRBD2 aligns across 10 bases. The V segment lost 7 bases and the J segment 1 base; nucleotides outside the gene matches: 3. The CDR3 extends over 14 amino acids. Germline V gene sequence: CDR1 ENHRY, CDR2 SYGVKD. DNA for the CDR3: TGTGCCATCAATCCTAGCGGGGGCCAAGAGACCCAGTACTTC. Protein: CAINPSGGQETQYF.

This clone was observed a few times. This chain uses TRBV2 with TRBJ1-2; possible D gene TRBD1, 5 bases. Between the trimmed V and J ends, which lost 6 bases and 8 bases, there was a span of 19 bases. The CDR3 consists of 14 residues. CDR1 and CDR2 (germline): SNHLY, FYNNEI. DNA for the CDR3: TGTGCCAGCAGCTACATCGACAGTAGCAGCGGCTACACCTTC. Encoded protein: CASSYIDSSSGYTF.

This rearrangement joins TRBV12-3 or TRBV12-4 to TRBJ1-1; no reliable D call. The V end lost 10 bases, the J end lost 6 bases, and 12 bases lay between the germline ends. The CDR3 has 11 amino acids. The CDR3 here is CATVLGAEAFF. CDR3 DNA sequence: TGTGCCACCGTTCTCGGGGCTGAAGCTTTCTTT.

The rearrangement uses TRBV27 and TRBJ1-1, with 11 bases aligning to TRBD1. The CDR3 is 16 residues long. Germline V gene data show CDR1 as MNHEY and CDR2 as SMNVEV (reference sequence). The V segment lost 4 bases and the J segment 5 bases; nucleotides outside the gene matches: 9. CDR3 in amino acids: CASSSRTGGASTEAFF. The DNA of the CDR3 is TGTGCCAGCAGTTCCCGGACAGGGGGCGCGAGTACTGAAGCTTTCTTT.

CDR3 protein: CASSFRETAYNEQFF. The DNA for the CDR3 is TGTGCCAGCAGCTTCCGGGAGACTGCATACAATGAGCAGTTCTTC. This chain uses TRBV7-6 with TRBJ2-1; possible D gene TRBD2, 6 bases. CDR1 is SGHVS and CDR2 is FNYEAQ in the germline V gene. The CDR3 runs to 15 residues. V was trimmed by 3 bases and J by 4 bases, leaving 13 bases between them.

J is TRBJ1-5 and V is TRBV19; D ambiguous. The CDR3 is 13 amino acids. V dropped 5 bases and J dropped 5 bases, with 10 bases sitting between them. Germline V gene lookup returns CDR1 LNHDA and CDR2 SQIVND (reference sequence). The CDR3 reads CASSEGLYQPQHF. CDR3 nucleotides: TGTGCCAGTAGTGAGGGCCTTTATCAGCCCCAGCATTTT.

The chain's CDR3 is CASSSPGQGTTNEKLFF. As DNA, the CDR3 is TGTGCCAGCAGCTCCCCGGGACAGGGTACAACTAATGAAAAACTGTTTTTT. The V call is TRBV5-6, the J call TRBJ1-4, with TRBD1 identical over 9 bases. Germline lookup yields CDR1 SGHDT and CDR2 YYEEEE. Trimming cost V 3 bases and J 0 bases; bases outside gene matches: 6. CDR3 length: 17 residues. The full variable domain, in which reference TRBV5-6 and TRBJ1-4 provide the parts outside the CDR3, is DAGVTQSPTHLIKTRGQQVTLRCSPKSGHDTVSWYQQALGQGPQFIFQYYEEEERQRGNFPDRFSGHQFPNYSSELNVNALLLGDSALYLCASSSPGQGTTNEKLFFGSGTQLSVL.

The chain has TRBV7-9 and TRBJ2-3, with D perhaps matching TRBD2 (6 bases). The CDR3 contains 15 residues. The germline gives CDR1 SEHNR, CDR2 FQNEAQ (reference sequence). Between the trimmed V and J ends, which lost 2 bases and 3 bases, there was a span of 12 bases. The CDR3 loop reads CASSLMSEGTDTQYF. CDR3 nucleotides: TGTGCCAGCAGCTTAATGTCGGAGGGAACAGATACGCAGTATTTT.

This clone has only a few counts. This sequence joins TRBV7-2 and TRBJ2-7; D unclear. In germline, CDR1 is SGHTA, CDR2 FQGNSA. Trimming took 3 bases from V and 3 from J, leaving 15 bases between them. The CDR3 has 15 residues. CDR3 protein: CASSFQENPIYEQYF. The CDR3 region has the DNA TGTGCCAGCAGCTTCCAGGAAAATCCTATCTACGAGCAGTACTTC.

This chain links TRBV9 with TRBJ1-2; D perhaps matches TRBD1 (5 bases). Trimming took 0 bases from V and 7 from J, leaving 10 bases between them. The germline V gene encodes CDR1 SGDLS and CDR2 YYNGEE. The CDR3 has 13 residues. The CDR3 nucleotides are TGTGCCAGCAGCGTAGCGGGGGTTGGTGGCTACACCTTC. Encoded protein: CASSVAGVGGYTF.

The J gene is TRBJ2-1, the V gene TRBV28; possible D gene TRBD1, 6 bases. The CDR3 runs 13 residues. Looked up from germline, CDR1 is MDHEN and CDR2 is SYDVKM. Trimming cost V 5 bases and J 12 bases, with 17 bases left between them. The CDR3 here is CASSPPDRLGQFF. The CDR3 coding sequence is TGTGCCAGCAGTCCCCCGGACAGATTAGGGCAGTTCTTC. The whole variable domain, filled in from reference TRBV28 and TRBJ2-1, reads DVKVTQSSRYLVKRTGEKVFLECVQDMDHENMFWYRQDPGLGLRLIYFSYDVKMKEKGDIPEGYSVSREKKERFSLILESASTNQTSMYLCASSPPDRLGQFFGPGTRLTVL.

This chain connects TRBV7-3 to TRBJ2-3; D unclear. Germline V gene sequence: CDR1 SGHTA, CDR2 FQGTGA. The V end lost 0 bases, the J end lost 2 bases, and 6 bases lay between the germline ends. The CDR3 spans 14 residues. This CDR3 reads CASSLTRTTDTQYF. The CDR3, as DNA: TGTGCCAGCAGCTTAACGCGAACCACAGATACGCAGTATTTT. Looking up the rest from reference TRBV7-3 and TRBJ2-3 gives the full variable domain: GAGVSQTPSNKVTEKGKYVELRCDPISGHTALYWYRQSLGQGPEFLIYFQGTGAADDSGLPNDRFFAVRPEGSVSTLKIQRTERGDSAVYLCASSLTRTTDTQYFGPGTRLTVL.

The DNA for the CDR3 is TGCGCCAGCCGATGGCGGCTGAACGGCGCTGAAGCTTTCTTT. Its translation is CASRWRLNGAEAFF. The chain links TRBV5-1 to TRBJ1-1; D gene unclear. This CDR3 spans 14 amino acids. Germline V gene lookup returns CDR1 SGHRS and CDR2 YFSETQ. Between the trimmed V and J ends, which lost 7 bases and 6 bases, there was a span of 19 bases.

J is TRBJ1-3 and V is TRBV19, with no clear D. Trimming cost V 1 base and J 4 bases, with 14 bases left between them. The CDR3 loop spans 16 amino acids. Germline CDR1 reads LNHDA; CDR2 reads SQIVND (reference sequence). The CDR3 loop is CASSIAGYERGNTIYF. The DNA of the CDR3 is TGTGCCAGTAGTATAGCAGGATACGAACGAGGAAACACCATATATTTT.

The chain recombines TRBV6-5 with TRBJ2-7, with 9 bases matching TRBD1. The CDR3 consists of 14 residues. The junction had 7 bases not matched to a gene; V was cut back by 7 bases and J by 3 bases. Looked up from germline, CDR1 is MNHEY and CDR2 is SVGAGI. Here the CDR3 reads CASTRDREGYEQYF. DNA of the CDR3: TGTGCCAGCACTCGGGACAGGGAGGGCTACGAGCAGTACTTC.

The J gene is TRBJ2-3, the V gene TRBV19; D may be TRBD2 (6 bases). V was pared by 6 bases and J by 5 bases, with 12 bases between. The CDR3 runs to 13 residues. Germline V lookup: CDR1 LNHDA, CDR2 SQIVND (reference sequence). In DNA, the CDR3 is TGTGCCAGTAGAAGGTGGGGGGTAGATACGCAGTATTTT. This sequence encodes CASRRWGVDTQYF.

This clone was seen just once. J is TRBJ2-2 and V is TRBV29-1, with 9 positions matching TRBD2. J was trimmed by 1 base and V by 7 bases; bases with no gene match: 4. In germline, CDR1 is SQVTM, CDR2 ANQGSEA. The CDR3 length is 14 residues. This CDR3 is CSARTSVNTGELFF. The CDR3 bases are TGCAGCGCCCGGACTAGCGTGAACACCGGGGAGCTGTTTTTT.

This chain connects TRBV6-5 to TRBJ1-2; 8 bases match TRBD1. CDR3 length equals 13 residues. Germline V gene sequence: CDR1 MNHEY, CDR2 SVGAGI. Losses at the gene ends were 6 bases for V and 6 bases for J; bases not matched to a gene: 6. The CDR3 coding sequence is TGTGCCAGCAGAGGGACAGGACAGAATGGCTACACCTTC. Translated, it gives CASRGTGQNGYTF.

The V and J genes are TRBV6-6 and TRBJ1-4, with 7 bases fitting TRBD1. The CDR3 covers 14 residues. Germline CDR1 is MNHNY and CDR2 is SVGAGI (reference sequence). The ends lost 7 bases at V and 6 bases at J; junction bases unmatched: 8. The CDR3 DNA sequence: TGTGCCAGCACCCCGACAGGGTGGGATGAAAAACTGTTTTTT. The encoded protein is CASTPTGWDEKLFF.

The chain combines TRBV19 with TRBJ1-1, with D maybe TRBD1 (5 bases). The CDR3 contains 16 residues. Trimming removed 9 bases at V and 0 bases at J, with 20 bases between. CDR1 is LNHDA and CDR2 is SQIVND in the germline V gene (reference sequence). This CDR3 reads CASSPVVGLMNTEAFF. The CDR3 DNA sequence: TGTGCCAGCTCCCCCGTAGTGGGGCTCATGAACACTGAAGCTTTCTTT.

As concerns this clone: Other DNA sequences of this sample code for an identical CDR3. This chain links TRBV6-5 with TRBJ1-5; D is unresolved. V was clipped by 3 bases and J by 4 bases, with 10 bases between them. Germline CDR1 and CDR2: MNHEY and SVGAGI. The CDR3 totals 14 residues. The CDR3 here is CASSYGGRNQPQHF. The CDR3 bases are TGTGCCAGCAGTTATGGTGGGAGGAATCAGCCCCAGCATTTT.